This is a list of T cell receptor beta chains from one sample in a study of human T cells and chemical hapten exposure. TCRdb reprocessed the RACE reads via MiXCR and lists one record per CDR3 protein. In the table there are around 50,000 distinct CDR3 sequences, 8.5% to 10% of which are singletons. Sequencing used whole blood, obtained in connection with sensitization to the hapten diphenylcyclopropenone (DPC). Receptors were obtained from a woman aged 45-60 years with alopecia areata. Some clones in this sample may be carry-over from other donors' samples. CDR3s include the opening cysteine and the closing phenylalanine or tryptophan. A D gene is named only where the DNA matches it firmly. Size values are once, few and many counts, or a class for expanded clones, and some rows have none.

clone size	D gene	V gene	J gene	CDR3 protein	CDR3 DNA
-	-	TRBV3-1	TRBJ2-6	CASSQAATGANVLTF	TGTGCCAGCAGCCAAGCAGCTACTGGGGCCAACGTCCTGACTTTC
-	-	TRBV5-5	TRBJ1-5	CASSPLAGEFQPQHF	TGTGCCAGCAGCCCACTGGCAGGGGAGTTTCAGCCCCAGCATTTT
-	-	TRBV7-2	TRBJ1-2	CASSPQWQSVSYTF	TGTGCCAGCAGCCCCCAGTGGCAGTCCGTTAGCTACACCTTC
-	TRBD1	TRBV28	TRBJ2-5	CAVNTRDRGRGTPGTQYF	TGTGCAGTCAACACCCGGGACAGGGGGCGAGGAACCCCCGGGACCCAGTACTTC
-	-	TRBV6-1	TRBJ2-1	CASNDRPTYNEQFF	TGTGCCAGCAATGATAGACCCACCTACAATGAGCAGTTCTTC
-	TRBD1	TRBV7-2	TRBJ2-1	CASSPGGSESHEQFF	TGTGCCAGCAGCCCAGGGGGATCCGAATCACATGAGCAGTTCTTC
-	-	TRBV4-1	TRBJ2-2	CASSSTLFGELFF	TGCGCCAGCAGCTCGACTCTCTTCGGGGAGCTGTTTTTT
-	TRBD1	TRBV6-6	TRBJ2-7	CASTYGRQGAKDERYF	TGTGCCAGCACCTACGGTAGACAGGGGGCGAAGGACGAGCGGTACTTC
few	TRBD1	TRBV6-5	TRBJ2-7	CASAAGGHYEQYF	TGTGCCAGCGCAGCAGGGGGACACTACGAGCAGTACTTC
few	-	TRBV2	TRBJ2-2	CASSDQRTNTGELFF	TGTGCCAGCAGTGACCAGCGAACGAACACCGGGGAGCTGTTTTTT
-	-	TRBV7-9	TRBJ2-5	CASSLLNEETQYF	TGTGCCAGCAGCTTACTGAACGAAGAGACCCAGTACTTC
many	-	TRBV28	TRBJ1-4	CASSLIGGGETNEKLFF	TGTGCCAGCAGTTTAATCGGCGGAGGAGAGACAAACGAAAAACTGTTTTTT
few	TRBD1	TRBV11-2	TRBJ1-1	CASSANERDSSFF	TGTGCCAGCAGCGCCAACGAACGGGACAGTTCTTTCTTT
-	-	TRBV28	TRBJ2-7	CASSLLHWGQYF	TGTGCCAGCAGTTTACTCCACTGGGGACAGTACTTC
many	-	TRBV19	TRBJ1-5	CASSIKGLSNQPQHF	TGTGCCAGTAGTATTAAAGGTCTGAGCAATCAGCCCCAGCATTTT
-	-	TRBV28	TRBJ1-5	CASSLLGNNQPQHF	TGTGCCAGCAGTTTATTAGGCAACAATCAGCCCCAGCATTTT
-	TRBD1	TRBV18	TRBJ1-1	CASSPRRDRGGGTEAFF	TGTGCCAGCTCACCAAGGCGGGACAGGGGAGGCGGCACTGAAGCTTTCTTT